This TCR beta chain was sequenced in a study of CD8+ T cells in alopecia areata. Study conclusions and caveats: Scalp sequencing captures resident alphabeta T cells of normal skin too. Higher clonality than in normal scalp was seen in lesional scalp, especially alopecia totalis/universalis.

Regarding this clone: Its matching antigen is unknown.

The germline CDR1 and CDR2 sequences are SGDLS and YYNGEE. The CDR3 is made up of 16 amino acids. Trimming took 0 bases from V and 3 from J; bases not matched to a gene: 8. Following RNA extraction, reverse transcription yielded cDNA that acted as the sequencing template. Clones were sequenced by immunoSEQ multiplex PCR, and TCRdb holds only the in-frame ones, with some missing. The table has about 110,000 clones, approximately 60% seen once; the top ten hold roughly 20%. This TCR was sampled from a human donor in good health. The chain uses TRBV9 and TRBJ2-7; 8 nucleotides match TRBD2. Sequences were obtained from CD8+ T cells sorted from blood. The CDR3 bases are TGTGCCAGCAGCGTAGCTTCGGGGGGGCCCTACTACGAGCAGTACTTC. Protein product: CASSVASGGPYYEQYF.